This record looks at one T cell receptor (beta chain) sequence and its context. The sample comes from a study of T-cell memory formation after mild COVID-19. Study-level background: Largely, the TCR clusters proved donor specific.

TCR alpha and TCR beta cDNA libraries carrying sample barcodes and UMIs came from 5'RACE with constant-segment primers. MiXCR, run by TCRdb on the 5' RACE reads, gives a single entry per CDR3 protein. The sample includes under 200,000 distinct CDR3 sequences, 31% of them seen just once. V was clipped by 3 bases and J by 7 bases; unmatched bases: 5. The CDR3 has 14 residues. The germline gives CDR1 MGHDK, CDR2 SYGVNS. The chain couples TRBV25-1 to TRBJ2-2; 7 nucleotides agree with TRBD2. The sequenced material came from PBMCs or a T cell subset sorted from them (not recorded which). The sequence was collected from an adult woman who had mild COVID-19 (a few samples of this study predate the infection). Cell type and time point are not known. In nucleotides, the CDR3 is TGTGCCAGCAGTGAGGAGACTAGCATCGGGGAGCTGTTTTTT. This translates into CASSEETSIGELFF.